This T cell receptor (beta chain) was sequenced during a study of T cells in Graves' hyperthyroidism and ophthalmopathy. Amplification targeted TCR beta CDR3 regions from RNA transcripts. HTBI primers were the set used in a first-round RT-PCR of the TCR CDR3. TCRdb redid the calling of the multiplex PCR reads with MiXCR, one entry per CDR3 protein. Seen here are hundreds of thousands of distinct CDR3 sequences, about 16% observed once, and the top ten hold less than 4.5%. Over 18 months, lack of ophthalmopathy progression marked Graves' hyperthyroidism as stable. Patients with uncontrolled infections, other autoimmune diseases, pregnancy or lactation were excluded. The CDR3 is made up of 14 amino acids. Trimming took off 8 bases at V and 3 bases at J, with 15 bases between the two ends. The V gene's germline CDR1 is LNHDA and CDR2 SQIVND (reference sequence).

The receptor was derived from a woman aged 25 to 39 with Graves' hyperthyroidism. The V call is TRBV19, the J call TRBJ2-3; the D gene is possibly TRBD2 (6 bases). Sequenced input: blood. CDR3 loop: CASGLYGRTDTQYF. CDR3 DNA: TGTGCCAGTGGCCTATACGGGAGAACAGATACGCAGTATTTT.